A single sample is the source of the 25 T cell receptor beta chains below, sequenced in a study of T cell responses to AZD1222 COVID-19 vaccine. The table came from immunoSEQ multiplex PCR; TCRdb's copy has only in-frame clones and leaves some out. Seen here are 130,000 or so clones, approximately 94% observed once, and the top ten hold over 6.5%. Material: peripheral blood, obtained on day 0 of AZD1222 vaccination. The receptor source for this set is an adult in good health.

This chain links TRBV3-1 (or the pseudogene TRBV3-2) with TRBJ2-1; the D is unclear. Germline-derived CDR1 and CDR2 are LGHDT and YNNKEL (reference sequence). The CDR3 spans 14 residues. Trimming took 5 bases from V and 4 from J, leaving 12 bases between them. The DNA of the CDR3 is TGTGCCAGCAGCGGCTCCCTTCCTTACAATGAGCAGTTCTTC. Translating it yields CASSGSLPYNEQFF.

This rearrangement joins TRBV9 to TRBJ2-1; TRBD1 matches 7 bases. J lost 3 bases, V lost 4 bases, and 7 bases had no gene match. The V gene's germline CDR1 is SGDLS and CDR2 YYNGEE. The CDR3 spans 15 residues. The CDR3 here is CASSLQGRGYNEQFF. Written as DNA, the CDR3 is TGTGCCAGCAGCCTACAGGGGAGAGGCTACAATGAGCAGTTCTTC.

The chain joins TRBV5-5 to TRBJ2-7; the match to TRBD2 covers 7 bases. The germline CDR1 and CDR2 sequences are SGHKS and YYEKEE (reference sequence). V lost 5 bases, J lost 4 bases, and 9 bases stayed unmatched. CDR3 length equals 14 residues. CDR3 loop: CASSRDVGRYEQYF. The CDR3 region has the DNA TGTGCCAGCAGTCGGGACGTCGGGAGGTACGAGCAGTACTTC.

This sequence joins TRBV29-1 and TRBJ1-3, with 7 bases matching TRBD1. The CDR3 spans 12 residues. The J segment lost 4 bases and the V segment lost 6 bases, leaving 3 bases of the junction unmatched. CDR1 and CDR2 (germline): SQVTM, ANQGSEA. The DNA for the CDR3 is TGCAGCGTCCGGGGACAGGGAAACACCATATATTTT. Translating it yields CSVRGQGNTIYF.

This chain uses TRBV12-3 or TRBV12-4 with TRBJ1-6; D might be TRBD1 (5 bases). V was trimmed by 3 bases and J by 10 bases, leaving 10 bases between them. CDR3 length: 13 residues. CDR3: CASSLRPGSPLHF. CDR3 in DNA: TGTGCCAGCAGTTTGAGGCCAGGGTCACCCCTCCACTTT.

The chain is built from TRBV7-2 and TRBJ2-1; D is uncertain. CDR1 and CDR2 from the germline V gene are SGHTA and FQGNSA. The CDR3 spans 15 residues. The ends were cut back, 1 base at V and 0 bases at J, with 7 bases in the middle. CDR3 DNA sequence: TGTGCCAGCAGCTTAGGTCCCTACTCCTACAATGAGCAGTTCTTC. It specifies CASSLGPYSYNEQFF.

This CDR3 is CASSPGDTEAFF. DNA for the CDR3: TGCGCCAGCAGCCCGGGGGACACTGAAGCTTTCTTT. This chain joins TRBV4-1 and TRBJ1-1; D may be TRBD1 (5 bases). The germline V gene has CDR1 MGHRA and CDR2 YSYEKL. The CDR3 has 12 amino acids. The V end lost 4 bases, the J end lost 3 bases, and 6 bases lay between the germline ends.

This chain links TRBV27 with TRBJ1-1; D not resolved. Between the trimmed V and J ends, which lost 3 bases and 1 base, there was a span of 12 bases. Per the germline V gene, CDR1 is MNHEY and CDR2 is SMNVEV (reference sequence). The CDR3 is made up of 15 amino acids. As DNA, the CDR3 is TGTGCCAGCAGTTTGGTCTGGACCCAGAACACTGAAGCTTTCTTT. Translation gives CASSLVWTQNTEAFF.

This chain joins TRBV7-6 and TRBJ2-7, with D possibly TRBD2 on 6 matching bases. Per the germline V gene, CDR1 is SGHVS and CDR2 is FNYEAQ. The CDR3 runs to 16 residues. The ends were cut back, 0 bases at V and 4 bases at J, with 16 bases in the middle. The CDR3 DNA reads TGTGCCAGCAGCTTAGCATGGGCGGGAAAGGGTTACGAGCAGTACTTC. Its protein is CASSLAWAGKGYEQYF.

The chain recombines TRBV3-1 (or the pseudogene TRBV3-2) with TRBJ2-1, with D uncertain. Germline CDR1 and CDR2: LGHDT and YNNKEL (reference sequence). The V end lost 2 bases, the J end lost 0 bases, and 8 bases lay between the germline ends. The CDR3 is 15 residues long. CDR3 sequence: CASSQPMSSYNEQFF. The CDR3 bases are TGTGCCAGCAGCCAACCAATGAGCTCCTACAATGAGCAGTTCTTC.

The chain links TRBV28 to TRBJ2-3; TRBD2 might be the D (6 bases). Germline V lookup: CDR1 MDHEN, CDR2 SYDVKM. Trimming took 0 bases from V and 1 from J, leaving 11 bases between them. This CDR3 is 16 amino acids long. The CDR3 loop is CASSLWVSGGTDTQYF. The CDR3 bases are TGTGCCAGCAGTTTATGGGTCTCGGGGGGCACAGATACGCAGTATTTT. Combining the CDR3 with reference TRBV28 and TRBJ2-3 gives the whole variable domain DVKVTQSSRYLVKRTGEKVFLECVQDMDHENMFWYRQDPGLGLRLIYFSYDVKMKEKGDIPEGYSVSREKKERFSLILESASTNQTSMYLCASSLWVSGGTDTQYFGPGTRLTVL.

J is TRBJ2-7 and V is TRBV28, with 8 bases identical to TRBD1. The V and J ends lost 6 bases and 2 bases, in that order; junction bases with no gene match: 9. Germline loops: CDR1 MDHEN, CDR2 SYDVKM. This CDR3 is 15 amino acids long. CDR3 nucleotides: TGTGCCAGCAGCCAAGCTGGGACAGGACCCTACGAGCAGTACTTC. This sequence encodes CASSQAGTGPYEQYF.

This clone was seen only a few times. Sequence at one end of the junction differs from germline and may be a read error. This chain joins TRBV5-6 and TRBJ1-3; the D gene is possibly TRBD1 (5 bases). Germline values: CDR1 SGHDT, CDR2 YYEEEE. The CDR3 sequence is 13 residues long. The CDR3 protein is CASSDGPSSGIFF. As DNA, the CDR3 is TGTGCCAGCAGCGACGGACCGTCGTCAGGGATATTTTTT.

The CDR3 protein is CASSINGQVAYSNQPQHF. CDR3 DNA: TGTGCCAGTAGTATTAACGGACAGGTAGCATATAGCAATCAGCCCCAGCATTTT. The chain combines TRBV19 with TRBJ1-5; 7 bases line up with TRBD1. In germline, CDR1 is LNHDA, CDR2 SQIVND (reference sequence). Germline trimming cut 3 bases from V and 0 bases from J; bases unmatched to any gene: 11. The CDR3 has 18 residues.

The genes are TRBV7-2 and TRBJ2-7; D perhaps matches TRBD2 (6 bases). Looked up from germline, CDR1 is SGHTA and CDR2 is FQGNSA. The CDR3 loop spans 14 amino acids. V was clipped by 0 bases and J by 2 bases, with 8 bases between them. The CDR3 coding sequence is TGTGCCAGCAGCTTAGCCCCGGGGGCCTACGAGCAGTACTTC. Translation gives CASSLAPGAYEQYF.

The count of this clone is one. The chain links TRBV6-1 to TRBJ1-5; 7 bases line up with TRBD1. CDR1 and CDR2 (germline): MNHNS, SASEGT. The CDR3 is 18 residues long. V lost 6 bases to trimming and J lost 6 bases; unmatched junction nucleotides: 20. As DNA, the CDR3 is TGTGCCAGCAGCGAACGCACAGGGGTGTCAACTATTAGTCAGCCCCAGCATTTT. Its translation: CASSERTGVSTISQPQHF.

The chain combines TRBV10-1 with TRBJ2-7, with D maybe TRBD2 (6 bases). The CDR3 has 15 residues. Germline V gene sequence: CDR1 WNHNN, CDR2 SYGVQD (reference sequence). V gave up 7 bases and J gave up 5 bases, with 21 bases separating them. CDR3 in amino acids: CASNNGGMAEDEQYF. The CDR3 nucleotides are TGCGCCAGCAATAATGGCGGGATGGCGGAGGACGAGCAGTACTTC.

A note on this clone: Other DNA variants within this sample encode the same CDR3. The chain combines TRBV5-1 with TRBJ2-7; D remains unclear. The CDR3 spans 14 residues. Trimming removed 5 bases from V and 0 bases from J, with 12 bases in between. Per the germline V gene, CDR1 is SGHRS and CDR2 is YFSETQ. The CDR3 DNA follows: TGCGCCAGCAGTCTCGGACCACGCTCCTACGAGCAGTACTTC. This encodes CASSLGPRSYEQYF.

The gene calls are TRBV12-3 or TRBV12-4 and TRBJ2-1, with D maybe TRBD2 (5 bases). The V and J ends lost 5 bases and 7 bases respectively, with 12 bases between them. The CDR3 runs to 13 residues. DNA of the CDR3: TGTGCCAGCAGTCCCGGGTCGGGAAATGAGCAGTTCTTC. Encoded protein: CASSPGSGNEQFF.

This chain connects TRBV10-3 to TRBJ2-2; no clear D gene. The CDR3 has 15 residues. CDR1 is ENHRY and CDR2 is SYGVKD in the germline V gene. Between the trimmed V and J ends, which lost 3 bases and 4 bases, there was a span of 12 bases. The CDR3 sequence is CAISEADAGTGELFF. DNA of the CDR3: TGTGCCATCAGTGAAGCAGACGCAGGCACCGGGGAGCTGTTTTTT.

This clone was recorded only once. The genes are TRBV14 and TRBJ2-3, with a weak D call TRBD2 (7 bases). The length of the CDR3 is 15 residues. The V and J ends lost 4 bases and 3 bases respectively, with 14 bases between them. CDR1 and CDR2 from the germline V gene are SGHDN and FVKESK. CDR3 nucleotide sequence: TGTGCCAGCAGCCTCTACGAGGGGGGGACAGATACGCAGTATTTT. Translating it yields CASSLYEGGTDTQYF.

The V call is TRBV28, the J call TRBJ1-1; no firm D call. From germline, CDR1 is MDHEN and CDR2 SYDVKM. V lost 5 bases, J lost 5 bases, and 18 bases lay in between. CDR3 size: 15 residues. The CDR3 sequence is CASSPTGPLRTEAFF. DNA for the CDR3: TGTGCCAGCAGTCCCACGGGTCCTCTTCGTACTGAAGCTTTCTTT.

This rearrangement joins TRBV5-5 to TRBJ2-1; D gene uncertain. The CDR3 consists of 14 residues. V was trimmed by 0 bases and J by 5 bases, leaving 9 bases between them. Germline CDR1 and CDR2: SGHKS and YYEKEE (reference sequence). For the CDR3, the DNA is TGTGCCAGCAGCTTGGCCGTAGGCCACAATGAGCAGTTCTTC. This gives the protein CASSLAVGHNEQFF.

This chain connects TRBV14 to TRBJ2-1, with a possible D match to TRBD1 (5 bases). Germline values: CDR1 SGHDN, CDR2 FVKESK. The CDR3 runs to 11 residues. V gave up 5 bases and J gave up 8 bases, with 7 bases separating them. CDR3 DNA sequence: TGTGCCAGCAGCACAGGTTATGAGCAGTTCTTC. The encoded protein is CASSTGYEQFF.

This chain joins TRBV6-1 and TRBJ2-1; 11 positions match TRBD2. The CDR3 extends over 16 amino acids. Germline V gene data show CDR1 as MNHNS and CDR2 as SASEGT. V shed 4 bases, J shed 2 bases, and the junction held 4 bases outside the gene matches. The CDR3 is CASSATSGSAYNEQFF. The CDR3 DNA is TGTGCCAGCAGTGCAACTAGCGGGAGTGCCTACAATGAGCAGTTCTTC.